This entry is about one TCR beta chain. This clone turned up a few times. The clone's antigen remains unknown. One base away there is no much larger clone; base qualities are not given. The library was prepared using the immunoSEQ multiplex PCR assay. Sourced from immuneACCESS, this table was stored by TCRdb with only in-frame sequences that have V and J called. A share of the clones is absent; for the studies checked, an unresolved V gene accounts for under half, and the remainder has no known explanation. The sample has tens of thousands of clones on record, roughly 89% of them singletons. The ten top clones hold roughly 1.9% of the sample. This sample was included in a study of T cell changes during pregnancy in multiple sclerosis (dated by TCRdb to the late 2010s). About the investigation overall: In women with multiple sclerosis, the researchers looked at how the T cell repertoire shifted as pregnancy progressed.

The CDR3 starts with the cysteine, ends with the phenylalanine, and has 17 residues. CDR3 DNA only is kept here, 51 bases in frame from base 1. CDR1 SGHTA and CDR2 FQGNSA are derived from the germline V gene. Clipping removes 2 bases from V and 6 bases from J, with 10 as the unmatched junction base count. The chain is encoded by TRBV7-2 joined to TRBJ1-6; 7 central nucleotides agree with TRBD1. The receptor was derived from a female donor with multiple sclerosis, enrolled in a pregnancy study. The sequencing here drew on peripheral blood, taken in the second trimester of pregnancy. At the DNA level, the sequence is TGTGCCAGCAGCTTAAGACTGGGACAGTGGACTAATTCACCCCTCCACTTT. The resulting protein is CASSLRLGQWTNSPLHF.